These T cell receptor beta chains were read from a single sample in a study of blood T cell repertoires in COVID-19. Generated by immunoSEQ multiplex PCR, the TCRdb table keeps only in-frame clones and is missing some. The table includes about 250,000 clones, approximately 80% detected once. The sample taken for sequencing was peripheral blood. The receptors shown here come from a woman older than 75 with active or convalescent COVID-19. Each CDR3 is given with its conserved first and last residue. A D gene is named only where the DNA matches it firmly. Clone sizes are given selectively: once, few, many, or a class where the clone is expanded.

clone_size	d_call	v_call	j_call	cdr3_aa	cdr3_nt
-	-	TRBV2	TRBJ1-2	CASSEGQGNYGYTF	TGTGCCAGCAGTGAAGGTCAGGGGAACTATGGCTACACCTTC
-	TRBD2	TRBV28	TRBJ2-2	CASSLGGLGKSPGELFF	TGTGCCAGCAGTTTAGGGGGACTAGGTAAATCCCCCGGGGAGCTGTTTTTT
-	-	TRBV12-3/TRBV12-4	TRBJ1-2	CASSPTGNSLLTF	TGTGCCAGCAGTCCCACCGGGAATTCCCTCCTCACCTTC
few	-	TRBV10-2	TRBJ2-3	CASSDGGSTDTQYF	TGCGCCAGCAGTGATGGCGGGAGCACAGATACGCAGTATTTT
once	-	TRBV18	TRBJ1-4	CASSQGQVNEKLFF	TGTGCCAGCTCGCAGGGACAAGTAAATGAAAAACTGTTTTTT
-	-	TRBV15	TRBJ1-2	CATSRVGHTYGYTF	TGTGCCACCAGCAGAGTGGGACACACCTATGGCTACACCTTC
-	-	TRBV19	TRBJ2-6	CASNPGLVANVLTF	TGTGCCAGTAACCCGGGTCTAGTGGCCAACGTCCTGACTTTC
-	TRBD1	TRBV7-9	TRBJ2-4	CASSTGGRNIQYF	TGTGCCAGCAGCACAGGGGGCAGGAACATTCAGTACTTC
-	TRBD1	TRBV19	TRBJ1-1	CASSIGTGVSLTEAFF	TGTGCCAGTAGTATCGGGACAGGGGTTAGTTTGACTGAAGCTTTCTTT
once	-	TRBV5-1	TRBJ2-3	CASSLDVTSTDTQYF	TGCGCCAGCAGCTTGGATGTAACTAGCACAGATACGCAGTATTTT
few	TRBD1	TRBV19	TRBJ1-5	CASSRGTANQPQHF	TGTGCCAGTAGCAGGGGGACAGCGAATCAGCCCCAGCATTTT
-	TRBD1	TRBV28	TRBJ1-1	CASSFAGQGASEAFF	TGTGCCAGCAGTTTTGCGGGACAGGGGGCATCTGAAGCTTTCTTT
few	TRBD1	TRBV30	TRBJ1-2	CAYYRDSQNYGYTF	TGTGCCTATTACCGGGACAGTCAAAACTATGGCTACACCTTC
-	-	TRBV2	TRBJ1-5	CASTRGGAGQPQHF	TGTGCCAGCACCCGAGGTGGGGCCGGTCAGCCCCAGCATTTT
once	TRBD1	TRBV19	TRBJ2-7	CASSRAGGTYEQYF	TGTGCCAGTAGTCGGGCAGGGGGTACCTACGAGCAGTACTTC
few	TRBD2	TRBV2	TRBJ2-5	CASSDGLAGGRKETQYF	TGTGCCAGCAGTGACGGACTAGCGGGGGGACGAAAAGAGACCCAGTACTTC
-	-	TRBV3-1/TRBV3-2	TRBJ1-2	CASTLSSGYDYGYTF	TGTGCCAGCACCCTTAGTTCGGGGTACGACTATGGCTACACCTTC
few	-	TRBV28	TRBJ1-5	CASSLLTGDNQPQHF	TGTGCCAGCAGTTTACTGACAGGCGACAATCAGCCCCAGCATTTT
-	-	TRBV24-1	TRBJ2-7	CATSDFGGRGTYEQYF	TGTGCCACCAGTGATTTCGGCGGCAGGGGCACCTACGAGCAGTACTTC
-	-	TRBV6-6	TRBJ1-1	CASRLDLEAFF	TGTGCCAGCAGACTGGACTTAGAAGCTTTCTTT
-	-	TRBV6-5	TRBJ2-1	CASTGRYNEQFF	TGTGCCAGCACCGGCAGGTACAATGAGCAGTTCTTC
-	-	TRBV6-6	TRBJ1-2	CASSQVAYGYTF	TGTGCCAGCAGCCAGGTCGCCTATGGCTACACCTTC
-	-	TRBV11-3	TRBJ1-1	CASSLAGTQNTEAFF	TGTGCCAGCAGCTTAGCAGGAACACAGAACACTGAAGCTTTCTTT
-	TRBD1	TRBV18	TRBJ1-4	CASSPQGASEKLFF	TGTGCCAGCTCACCACAGGGGGCAAGTGAAAAACTGTTTTTT
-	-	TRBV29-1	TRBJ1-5	CSVRDTNQPQHF	TGCAGCGTCCGGGACACCAATCAGCCCCAGCATTTT
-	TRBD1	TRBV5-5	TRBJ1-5	CASSPGDRSNQPQHF	TGTGCCAGCAGCCCAGGGGACAGAAGCAATCAGCCCCAGCATTTT
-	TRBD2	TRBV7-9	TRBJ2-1	CASTTSGIYNEQFF	TGTGCCAGCACCACTAGCGGGATTTACAATGAGCAGTTCTTC
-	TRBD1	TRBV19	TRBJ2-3	CASSILAGGSTDTQYF	TGTGCCAGTAGTATTTTAGCAGGGGGCAGCACAGATACGCAGTATTTT
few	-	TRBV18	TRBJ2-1	CASSPGTFSYNEQFF	TGTGCCAGCTCCCCCGGTACCTTCTCCTACAATGAGCAGTTCTTC
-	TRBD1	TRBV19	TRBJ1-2	CASSSTWDRAYGYTF	TGTGCCAGTAGCTCAACCTGGGACAGGGCCTATGGCTACACCTTC
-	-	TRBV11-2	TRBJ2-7	CASSYVTGTGGPYEQYF	TGTGCCAGCAGCTACGTAACAGGGACGGGGGGCCCCTACGAGCAGTACTTC
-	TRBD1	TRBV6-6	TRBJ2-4	CASSVPRTGANIQYF	TGTGCCAGCAGTGTTCCTAGGACAGGGGCAAACATTCAGTACTTC
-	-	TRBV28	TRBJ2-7	CASSFVGAAYEQYF	TGTGCCAGCAGTTTCGTGGGGGCAGCCTACGAGCAGTACTTC
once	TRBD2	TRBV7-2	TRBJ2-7	CASSTDMTSGVEQYF	TGTGCCAGCAGCACCGACATGACTAGCGGGGTCGAGCAGTACTTC
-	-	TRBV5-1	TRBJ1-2	CASSLAADFSMSGYTF	TGCGCCAGCAGCTTGGCTGCGGATTTCTCTATGAGTGGCTACACCTTC
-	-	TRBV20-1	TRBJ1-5	CSASRGQPQHF	TGCAGTGCTAGCCGGGGACAGCCCCAGCATTTT
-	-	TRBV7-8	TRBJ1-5	CASRQGRGNQPQHF	TGTGCCAGCAGACAGGGACGGGGCAATCAGCCCCAGCATTTT
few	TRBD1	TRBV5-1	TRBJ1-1	CASSPQGAANTEAFF	TGCGCCAGCAGCCCCCAGGGGGCGGCCAACACTGAAGCTTTCTTT
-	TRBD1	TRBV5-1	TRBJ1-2	CASSMGQQSNYGYTF	TGCGCCAGCAGCATGGGACAGCAATCTAACTATGGCTACACCTTC
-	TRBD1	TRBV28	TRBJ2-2	CASILAPNRGFGELFF	TGTGCCAGCATCCTCGCCCCCAACAGGGGGTTCGGGGAGCTGTTTTTT
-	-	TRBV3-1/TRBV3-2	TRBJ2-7	CASSQGTNSYEQYF	TGTGCCAGCAGCCAGGGTACTAATTCATACGAGCAGTACTTC
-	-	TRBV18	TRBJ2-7	CASSRQHAGTRGEEQYF	TGTGCCAGCTCACGGCAGCATGCCGGGACACGGGGGGAAGAGCAGTACTTC
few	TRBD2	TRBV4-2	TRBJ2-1	CASSQDSGSSYNEQFF	TGTGCCAGCAGCCAAGATAGCGGGAGCTCCTACAATGAGCAGTTCTTC
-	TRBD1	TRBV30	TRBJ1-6	CAWRTGVWNNSPLHF	TGTGCCTGGAGGACAGGGGTTTGGAATAATTCACCCCTCCACTTT
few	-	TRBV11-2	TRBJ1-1	CASSLEPGPNTEAFF	TGTGCCAGCAGCTTAGAGCCAGGGCCTAACACTGAAGCTTTCTTT
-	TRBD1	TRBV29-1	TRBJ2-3	CSVLVRGPDTQYF	TGCAGCGTTCTGGTTAGGGGGCCAGATACGCAGTATTTT
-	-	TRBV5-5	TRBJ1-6	CASSGGGPAIVSPLHF	TGTGCCAGCAGCGGGGGAGGGCCCGCAATAGTGTCACCCCTCCACTTT
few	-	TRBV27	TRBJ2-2	CASSKNRNTGELFF	TGTGCCAGCAGTAAGAACAGGAACACCGGGGAGCTGTTTTTT
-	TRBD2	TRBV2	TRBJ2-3	CASSKTSGRTDTQYF	TGTGCCAGCAGTAAGACTAGCGGGAGAACAGATACGCAGTATTTT
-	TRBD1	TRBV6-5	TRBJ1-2	CASRQGAYYGYTF	TGTGCCAGCAGACAGGGGGCTTACTATGGCTACACCTTC
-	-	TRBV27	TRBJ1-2	CASSPLRSSNYGYTF	TGTGCCAGCAGTCCCCTACGATCCTCTAACTATGGCTACACCTTC
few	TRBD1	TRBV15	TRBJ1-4	CATGTGLEANEKLFF	TGTGCCACGGGGACAGGGCTCGAGGCTAATGAAAAACTGTTTTTT
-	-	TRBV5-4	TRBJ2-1	CASSLGAGRYNEQFF	TGTGCCAGCAGCTTGGGAGCGGGCAGGTACAATGAGCAGTTCTTC
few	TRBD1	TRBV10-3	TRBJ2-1	CAISGTGGTGEQFF	TGTGCCATCAGTGGAACAGGGGGGACAGGTGAGCAGTTCTTC